These T cell receptor beta chains were read from a single sample in a study of cytomegalovirus exposure and HLA in healthy donors. Assay used: immunoSEQ multiplex PCR; TCRdb lists only in-frame clones, some missing. There are about 110,000 clones in the sample; over 65% occur only once, and approximately 2.7% lies in the top ten. Sequencing used PBMCs. These receptors all come from a woman aged 18 to 35 in good health and CMV-seronegative. The CDR3 runs from the conserved cysteine through the conserved F or W. A D gene is named only where the DNA matches it firmly. The size field is filled for only some rows; it gives once, few, many or a size class.

TRBV6-5	TRBJ1-1	-	-	TGTGCCAGCAGTACGGGGGTTAACACTGAAGCTTTCTTT	CASSTGVNTEAFF
TRBV10-3	TRBJ1-1	-	-	TGTGCCATCAGTGAGTCCAGGGGCTACCAGAACACTGAAGCTTTCTTT	CAISESRGYQNTEAFF
TRBV27	TRBJ2-6	-	-	TGTGCCAGCGCTGGGTACAGCTTCTCTGGGGCCAACGTCCTGACTTTC	CASAGYSFSGANVLTF
TRBV5-4	TRBJ2-1	once	TRBD1	TGTGCCAGCAGCGGGAAAGACAGGGTGACAGAGTTCTTC	CASSGKDRVTEFF
TRBV6-1	TRBJ2-3	few	TRBD1	TGTGCCAGCAGTGCGACAGGGCCAGATACGCAGTATTTT	CASSATGPDTQYF
TRBV2	TRBJ1-6	-	TRBD1	TGTGCCAGCAGGGTGACAGGGAGTGGGTATAATTCACCCCTCCACTTT	CASRVTGSGYNSPLHF
TRBV6-5	TRBJ1-2	once	TRBD1	TGTGCCAGCAGTTACCCCATCGGACAGGGTGGTGGCTACACCTTC	CASSYPIGQGGGYTF
TRBV19	TRBJ1-1	-	TRBD1	TGTGCCAGTATTGGGTCCTCACACGGAGGGGGCGCTTTTCTCACTGAAGCTTTCTTT	CASIGSSHGGGAFLTEAFF
TRBV5-4	TRBJ2-5	once	-	TGTGCCAGCAGCTCGATAGGGGCCTTCGGGACCCAGTACTTC	CASSSIGAFGTQYF
TRBV4-1	TRBJ1-1	-	TRBD1	TGCGCCAGCAGCTATTCCGGGACAGGGAGCACTGAAGCTTTCTTT	CASSYSGTGSTEAFF
TRBV4-1	TRBJ2-7	-	TRBD1	TGCGCCAGCAGCGGGTCACAGGGGCAATCCTACGAGCAGTACTTC	CASSGSQGQSYEQYF
TRBV6-5	TRBJ1-1	-	-	TGTGCCAGCAGTTACTCTAATACAGGGAACACTGAAGCTTTCTTT	CASSYSNTGNTEAFF
TRBV19	TRBJ1-4	-	TRBD1	TGTGCCAGTGGGGACAGCCGTGAAAAACTGTTTTTT	CASGDSREKLFF
TRBV6-5	TRBJ1-1	-	-	TGTGCCAGCAGTTACCGACAGAACACTGAAGCTTTCTTT	CASSYRQNTEAFF
TRBV11-2	TRBJ2-7	-	-	TGTGCCAGCAGCTTAGAGGCAGGGGTCGGGGAGCAGTACTTC	CASSLEAGVGEQYF
TRBV5-1	TRBJ1-4	-	TRBD1	TGCGCCAGCAGCTTCAGGGGGATGGCAACTAATGAAAAACTGTTTTTT	CASSFRGMATNEKLFF
TRBV6-5	TRBJ1-2	once	-	TGTGCCAGCGCCCCCCTACGGGCGGGTGGCTACACCTTC	CASAPLRAGGYTF